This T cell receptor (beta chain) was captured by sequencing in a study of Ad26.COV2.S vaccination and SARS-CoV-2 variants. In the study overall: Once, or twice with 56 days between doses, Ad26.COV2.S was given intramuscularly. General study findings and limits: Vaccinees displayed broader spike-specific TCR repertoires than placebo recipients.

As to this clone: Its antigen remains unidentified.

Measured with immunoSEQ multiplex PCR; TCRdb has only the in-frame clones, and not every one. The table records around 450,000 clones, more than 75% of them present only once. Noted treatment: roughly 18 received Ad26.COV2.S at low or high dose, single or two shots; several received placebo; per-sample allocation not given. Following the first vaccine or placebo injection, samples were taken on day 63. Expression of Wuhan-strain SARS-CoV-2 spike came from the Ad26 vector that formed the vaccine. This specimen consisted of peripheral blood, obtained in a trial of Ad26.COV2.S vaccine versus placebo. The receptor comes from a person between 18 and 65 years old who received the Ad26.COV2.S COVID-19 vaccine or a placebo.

DNA for the CDR3: TGCGCCAGCAGCCCCTCAGGGGCTCTTATGAACACTGAAGCTTTCTTT. It codes for CASSPSGALMNTEAFF. The V and J genes are TRBV4-1 and TRBJ1-1; tentatively, D is TRBD1 (6 bases). With 4 bases removed from V and 0 bases from J, the gap between germline ends came to 15 bases. This CDR3 is 16 amino acids long. Germline V CDR1 and CDR2: MGHRA, YSYEKL.